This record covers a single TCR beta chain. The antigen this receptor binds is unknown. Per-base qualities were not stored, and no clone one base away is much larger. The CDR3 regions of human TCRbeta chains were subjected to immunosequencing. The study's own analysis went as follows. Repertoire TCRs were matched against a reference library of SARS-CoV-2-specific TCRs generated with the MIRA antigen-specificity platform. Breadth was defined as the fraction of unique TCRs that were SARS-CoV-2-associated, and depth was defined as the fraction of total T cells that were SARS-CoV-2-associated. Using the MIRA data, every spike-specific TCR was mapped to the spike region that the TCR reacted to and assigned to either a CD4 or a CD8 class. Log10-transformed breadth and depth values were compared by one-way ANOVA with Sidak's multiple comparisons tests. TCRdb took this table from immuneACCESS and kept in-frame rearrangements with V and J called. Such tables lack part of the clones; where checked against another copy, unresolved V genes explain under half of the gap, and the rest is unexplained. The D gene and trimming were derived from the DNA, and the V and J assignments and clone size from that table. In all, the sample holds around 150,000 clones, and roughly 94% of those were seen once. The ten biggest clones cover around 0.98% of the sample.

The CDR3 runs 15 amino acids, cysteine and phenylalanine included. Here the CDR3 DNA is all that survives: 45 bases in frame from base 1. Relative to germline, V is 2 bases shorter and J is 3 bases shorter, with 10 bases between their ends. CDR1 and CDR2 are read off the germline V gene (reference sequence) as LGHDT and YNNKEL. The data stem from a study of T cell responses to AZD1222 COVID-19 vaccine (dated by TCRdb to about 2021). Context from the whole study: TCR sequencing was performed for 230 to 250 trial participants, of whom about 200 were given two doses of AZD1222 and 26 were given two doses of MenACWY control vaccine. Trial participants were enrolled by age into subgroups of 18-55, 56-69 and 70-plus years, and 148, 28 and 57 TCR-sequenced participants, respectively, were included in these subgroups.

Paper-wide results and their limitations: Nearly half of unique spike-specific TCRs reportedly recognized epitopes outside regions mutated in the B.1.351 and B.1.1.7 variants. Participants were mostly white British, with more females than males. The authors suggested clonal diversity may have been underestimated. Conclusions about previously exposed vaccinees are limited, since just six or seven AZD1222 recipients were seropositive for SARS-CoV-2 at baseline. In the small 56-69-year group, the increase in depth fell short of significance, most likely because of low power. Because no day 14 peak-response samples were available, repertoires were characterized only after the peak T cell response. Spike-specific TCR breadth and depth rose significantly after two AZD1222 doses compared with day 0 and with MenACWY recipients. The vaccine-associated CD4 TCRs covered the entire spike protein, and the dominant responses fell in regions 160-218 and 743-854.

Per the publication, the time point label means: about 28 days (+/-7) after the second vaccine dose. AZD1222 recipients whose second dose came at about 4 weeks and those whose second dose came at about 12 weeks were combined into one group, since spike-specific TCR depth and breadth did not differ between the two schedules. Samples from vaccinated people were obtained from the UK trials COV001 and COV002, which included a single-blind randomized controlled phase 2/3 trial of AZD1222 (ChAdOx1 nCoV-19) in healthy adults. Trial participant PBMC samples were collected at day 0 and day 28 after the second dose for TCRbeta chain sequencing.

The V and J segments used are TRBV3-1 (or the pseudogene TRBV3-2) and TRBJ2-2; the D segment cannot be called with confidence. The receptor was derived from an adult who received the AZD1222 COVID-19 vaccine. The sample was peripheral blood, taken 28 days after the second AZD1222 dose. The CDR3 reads CASSQFGTDTGELFF. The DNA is TGTGCCAGCAGCCAATTCGGCACCGACACCGGGGAGCTGTTTTTT.